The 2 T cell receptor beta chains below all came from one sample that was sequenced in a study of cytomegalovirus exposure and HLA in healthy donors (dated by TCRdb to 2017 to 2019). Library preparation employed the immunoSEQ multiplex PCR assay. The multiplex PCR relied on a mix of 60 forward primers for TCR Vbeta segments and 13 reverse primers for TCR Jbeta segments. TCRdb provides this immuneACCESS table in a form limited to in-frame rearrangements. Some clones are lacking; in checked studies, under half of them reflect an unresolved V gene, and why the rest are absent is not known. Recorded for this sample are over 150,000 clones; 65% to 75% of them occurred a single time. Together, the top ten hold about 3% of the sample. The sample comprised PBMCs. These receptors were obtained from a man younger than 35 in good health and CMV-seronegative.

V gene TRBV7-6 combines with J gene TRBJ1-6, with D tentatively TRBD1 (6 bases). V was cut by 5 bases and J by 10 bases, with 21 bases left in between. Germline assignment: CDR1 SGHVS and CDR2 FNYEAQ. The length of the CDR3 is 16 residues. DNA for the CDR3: TGTGCCAGCAGCCCCAGGACAGCCTTCGAACCGTCACCCCTCCACTTT. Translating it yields CASSPRTAFEPSPLHF.

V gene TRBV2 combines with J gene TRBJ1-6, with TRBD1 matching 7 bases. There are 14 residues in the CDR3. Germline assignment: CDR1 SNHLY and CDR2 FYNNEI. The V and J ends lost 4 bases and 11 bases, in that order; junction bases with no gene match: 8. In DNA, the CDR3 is TGTGCCAGCAGTGCCATAGGGGGCCAAACACCCCTCCACTTT. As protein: CASSAIGGQTPLHF.